Following are 7 T cell receptor beta chains from one sample sequenced in a study of blood T cell repertoires in COVID-19. The repertoire was sequenced with immunoSEQ multiplex PCR; TCRdb's copy has only in-frame clones and lacks some. The table records some 320,000 clones, about 87% of them present only once. Sequencing used PBMCs or T cells enriched from blood (not recorded which). These receptors were taken from a woman in her twenties or thirties who had recovered from COVID-19.

This clone was counted once. The chain joins TRBV6-5 to TRBJ2-1; the match to TRBD2 covers 8 bases. This CDR3 spans 12 amino acids. Unmatched junction bases numbered 1, after V lost 2 bases and J lost 10 bases. CDR1 and CDR2 (germline): MNHEY, SVGAGI. CDR3 DNA: TGTGCCAGCAGTTACCTAGCGGGCGAGCAGTTCTTC. Translation gives CASSYLAGEQFF.

This chain links TRBV27 with TRBJ1-2, with 7 bases identical to TRBD1. V lost 6 bases, J lost 7 bases, and 8 bases stayed unmatched. The CDR3 has 13 residues. Germline CDR1 MNHEY, CDR2 SMNVEV (reference sequence). Here the CDR3 reads CASSLTGFGGYTF. CDR3 DNA sequence: TGTGCCAGCAGCTTGACAGGGTTTGGTGGCTACACCTTC.

This clone is a singleton in its sample. V and J are TRBV28 and TRBJ2-3, with 8 positions matching TRBD2. This CDR3 region has 15 residues. Trimming took 5 bases from V and 2 from J; bases not matched to a gene: 6. The germline CDR1 and CDR2 sequences are MDHEN and SYDVKM. The CDR3 sequence: CASSPLAGITDTQYF. In DNA, the CDR3 is TGTGCCAGCAGTCCCTTAGCGGGGATCACAGATACGCAGTATTTT.

The chain has TRBV28 and TRBJ2-1; TRBD1 aligns across 10 bases. The CDR3 length is 14 residues. Germline V lookup: CDR1 MDHEN, CDR2 SYDVKM. The V gene end was trimmed by 3 bases and the J gene end by 9 bases; junction bases not matched to a gene: 5. As DNA, the CDR3 is TGTGCCAGCAGTTTGTCCGGACAGGGGGGTGAGCAGTTCTTC. This codes for CASSLSGQGGEQFF.

The chain carries TRBV5-3 and TRBJ1-1; D ambiguous. TRBV5-3 is given ORF status, its function remaining uncertain. This CDR3 contains 15 residues. V was clipped by 6 bases and J by 0 bases, with 15 bases between them. CDR3 amino acids: CARIDGLNMNTEAFF. CDR3 sequence (DNA): TGTGCCAGAATAGATGGACTAAACATGAACACTGAAGCTTTCTTT.

The chain uses TRBV30 and TRBJ1-5, with TRBD1 as a possible D gene (6 bases). Trimming took 1 base from V and 6 from J, leaving 13 bases between them. The CDR3 has 14 residues. Germline V gene sequence: CDR1 GTSNPN, CDR2 SVGIG (reference sequence). This chain's CDR3 is CAWSDRALTQPQHF. CDR3 DNA: TGTGCCTGGAGTGACAGGGCTCTTACTCAGCCCCAGCATTTT. The complete variable domain, with remaining parts taken from reference TRBV30 and TRBJ1-5, reads SQTIHQWPATLVQPVGSPLSLECTVEGTSNPNLYWYRQAAGRGLQLLFYSVGIGQISSEVPQNLSASRPQDRQFILSSKKLLLSDSGFYLCAWSDRALTQPQHFGDGTRLSIL.

This clone was seen more than once but under ten times. The chain uses TRBV5-4 and TRBJ1-1; tentatively, D is TRBD1 (6 bases). Per germline, CDR1 SGHNT and CDR2 YYREEE (reference sequence). V was trimmed by 10 bases and J by 1 base, leaving 17 bases between them. This CDR3 comprises 14 residues. CDR3 nucleotide sequence: TGTGCCCTATTTTGGGACACGTCGAACACTGAAGCTTTCTTT. It translates to CALFWDTSNTEAFF.